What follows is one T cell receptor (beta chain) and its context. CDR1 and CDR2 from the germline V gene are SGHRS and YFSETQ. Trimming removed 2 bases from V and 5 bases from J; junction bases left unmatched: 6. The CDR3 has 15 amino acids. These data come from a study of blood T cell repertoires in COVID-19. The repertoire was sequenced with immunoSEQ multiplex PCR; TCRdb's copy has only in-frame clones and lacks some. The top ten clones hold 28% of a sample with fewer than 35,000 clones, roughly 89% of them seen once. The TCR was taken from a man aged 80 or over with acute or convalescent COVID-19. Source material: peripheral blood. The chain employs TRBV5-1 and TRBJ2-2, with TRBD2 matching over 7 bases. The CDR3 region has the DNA TGCGCCAGCAGCTTCTCGGGAGGAGGGACCGGGGAGCTGTTTTTT. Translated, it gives CASSFSGGGTGELFF.